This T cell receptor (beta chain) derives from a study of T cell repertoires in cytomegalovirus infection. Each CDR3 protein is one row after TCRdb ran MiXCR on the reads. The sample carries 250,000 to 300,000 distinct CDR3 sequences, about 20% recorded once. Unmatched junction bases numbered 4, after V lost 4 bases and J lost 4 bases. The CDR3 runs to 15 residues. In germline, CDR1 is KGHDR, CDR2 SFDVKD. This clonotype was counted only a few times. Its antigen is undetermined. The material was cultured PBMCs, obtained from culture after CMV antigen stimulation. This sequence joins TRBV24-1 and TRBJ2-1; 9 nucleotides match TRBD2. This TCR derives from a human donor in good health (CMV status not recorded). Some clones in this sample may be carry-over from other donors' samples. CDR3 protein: CATSEGGRAYNEQFF. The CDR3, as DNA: TGTGCCACCAGTGAGGGCGGGAGGGCATACAATGAGCAGTTCTTC.